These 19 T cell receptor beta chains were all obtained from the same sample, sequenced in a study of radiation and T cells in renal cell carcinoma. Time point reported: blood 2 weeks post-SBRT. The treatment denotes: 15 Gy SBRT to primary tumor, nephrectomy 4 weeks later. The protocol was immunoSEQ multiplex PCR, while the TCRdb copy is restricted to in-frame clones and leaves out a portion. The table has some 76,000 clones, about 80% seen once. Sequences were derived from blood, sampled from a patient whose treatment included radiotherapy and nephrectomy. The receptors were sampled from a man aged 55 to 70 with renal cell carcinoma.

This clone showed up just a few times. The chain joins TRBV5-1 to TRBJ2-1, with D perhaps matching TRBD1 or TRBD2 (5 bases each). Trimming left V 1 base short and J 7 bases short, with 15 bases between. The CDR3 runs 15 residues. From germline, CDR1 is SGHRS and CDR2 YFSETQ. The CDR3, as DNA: TGCGCCAGCAGCTTGTATGGGGGAGCCTCTAATGAGCAGTTCTTC. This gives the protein CASSLYGGASNEQFF.

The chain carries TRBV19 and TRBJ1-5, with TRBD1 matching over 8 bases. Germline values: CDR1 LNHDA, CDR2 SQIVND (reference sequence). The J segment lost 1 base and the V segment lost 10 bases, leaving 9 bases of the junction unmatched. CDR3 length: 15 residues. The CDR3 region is CATWGQARSNQPQHF. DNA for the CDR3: TGTGCCACTTGGGGACAGGCCCGGAGCAATCAGCCCCAGCATTTT.

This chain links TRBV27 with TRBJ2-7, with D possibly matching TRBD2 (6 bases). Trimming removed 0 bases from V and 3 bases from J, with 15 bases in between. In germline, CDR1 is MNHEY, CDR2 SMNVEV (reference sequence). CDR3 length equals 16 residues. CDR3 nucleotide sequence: TGTGCCAGCAGTTTATCCCGGGTAGCGGCGAACTACGAGCAGTACTTC. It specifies CASSLSRVAANYEQYF.

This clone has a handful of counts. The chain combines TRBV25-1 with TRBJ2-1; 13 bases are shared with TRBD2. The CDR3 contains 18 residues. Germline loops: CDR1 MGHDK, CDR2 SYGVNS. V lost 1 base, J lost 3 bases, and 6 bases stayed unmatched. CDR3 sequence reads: CASSESPGTSGNYNEQFF. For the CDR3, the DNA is TGTGCCAGCAGTGAATCCCCAGGGACTAGCGGGAACTACAATGAGCAGTTCTTC.

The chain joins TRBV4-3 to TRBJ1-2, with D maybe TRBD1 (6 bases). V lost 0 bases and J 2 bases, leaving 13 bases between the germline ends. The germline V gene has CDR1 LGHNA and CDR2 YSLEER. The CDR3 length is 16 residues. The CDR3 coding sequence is TGCGCCAGCAGCCAAGATGGACAGACCCTAAACTATGGCTACACCTTC. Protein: CASSQDGQTLNYGYTF.

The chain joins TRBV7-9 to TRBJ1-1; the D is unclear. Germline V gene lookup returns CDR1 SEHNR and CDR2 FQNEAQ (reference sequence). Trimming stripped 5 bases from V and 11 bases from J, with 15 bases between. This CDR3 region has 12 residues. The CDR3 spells CASSRERLTAFF. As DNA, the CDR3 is TGTGCCAGCAGCCGCGAGAGATTGACCGCTTTCTTT. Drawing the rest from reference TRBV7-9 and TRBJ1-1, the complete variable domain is DTGVSQNPRHKITKRGQNVTFRCDPISEHNRLYWYRQTLGQGPEFLTYFQNEAQLEKSRLLSDRFSAERPKGSFSTLEIQRTEQGDSAMYLCASSRERLTAFFGQGTRLTVV.

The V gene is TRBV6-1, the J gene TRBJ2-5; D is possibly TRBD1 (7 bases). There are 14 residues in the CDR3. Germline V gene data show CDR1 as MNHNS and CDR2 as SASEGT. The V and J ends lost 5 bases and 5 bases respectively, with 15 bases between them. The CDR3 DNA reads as TGTGCCAGCAGTAGACAGGGAGGAGGGGAGACCCAGTACTTC. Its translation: CASSRQGGGETQYF.

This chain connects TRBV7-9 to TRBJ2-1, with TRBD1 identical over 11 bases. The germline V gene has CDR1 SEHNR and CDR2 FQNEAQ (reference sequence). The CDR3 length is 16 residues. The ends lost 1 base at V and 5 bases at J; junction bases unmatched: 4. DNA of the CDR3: TGTGCCAGCAGCTTAGGGACAGGGGGCTGGGACAATGAGCAGTTCTTC. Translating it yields CASSLGTGGWDNEQFF. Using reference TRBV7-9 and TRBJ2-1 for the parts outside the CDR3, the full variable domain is DTGVSQNPRHKITKRGQNVTFRCDPISEHNRLYWYRQTLGQGPEFLTYFQNEAQLEKSRLLSDRFSAERPKGSFSTLEIQRTEQGDSAMYLCASSLGTGGWDNEQFFGPGTRLTVL.

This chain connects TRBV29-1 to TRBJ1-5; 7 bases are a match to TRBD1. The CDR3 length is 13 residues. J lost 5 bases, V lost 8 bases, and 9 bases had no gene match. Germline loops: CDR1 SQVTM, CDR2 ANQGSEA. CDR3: CSIQGGDDQPQHF. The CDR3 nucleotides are TGCAGCATCCAGGGGGGTGACGATCAGCCCCAGCATTTT.

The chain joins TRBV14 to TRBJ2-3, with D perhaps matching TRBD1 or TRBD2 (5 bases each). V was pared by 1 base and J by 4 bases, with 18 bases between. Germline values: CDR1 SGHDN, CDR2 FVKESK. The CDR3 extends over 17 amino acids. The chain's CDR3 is CASSQVGWDPRADTQYF. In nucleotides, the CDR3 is TGTGCCAGCAGCCAAGTCGGGTGGGACCCGAGGGCAGATACGCAGTATTTT.

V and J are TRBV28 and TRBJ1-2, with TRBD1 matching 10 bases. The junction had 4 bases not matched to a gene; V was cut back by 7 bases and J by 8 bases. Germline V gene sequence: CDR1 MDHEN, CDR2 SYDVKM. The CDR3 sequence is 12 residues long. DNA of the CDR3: TGTGCCAGCATCGGGACAGGGGCCGGCTACACCTTC. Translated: CASIGTGAGYTF.

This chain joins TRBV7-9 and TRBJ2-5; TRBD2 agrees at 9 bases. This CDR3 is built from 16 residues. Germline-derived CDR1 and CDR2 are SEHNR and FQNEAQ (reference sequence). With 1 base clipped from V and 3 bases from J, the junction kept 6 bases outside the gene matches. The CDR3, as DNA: TGTGCCAGCAGCTTAGTGGCCCTAGCGGGAAAAGAGACCCAGTACTTC. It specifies CASSLVALAGKETQYF.

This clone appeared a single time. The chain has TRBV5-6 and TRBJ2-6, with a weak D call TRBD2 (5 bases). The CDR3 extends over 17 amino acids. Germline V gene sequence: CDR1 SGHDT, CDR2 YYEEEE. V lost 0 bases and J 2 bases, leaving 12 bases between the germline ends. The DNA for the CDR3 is TGTGCCAGCAGCTTGGATGTGCAGAGGGCTGGGGCCAACGTCCTGACTTTC. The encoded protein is CASSLDVQRAGANVLTF.

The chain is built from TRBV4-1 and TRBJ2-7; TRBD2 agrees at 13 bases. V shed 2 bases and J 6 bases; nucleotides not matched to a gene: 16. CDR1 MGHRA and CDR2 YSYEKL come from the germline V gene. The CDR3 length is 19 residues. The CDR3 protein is CASSQHPINPGLAGFEQYF. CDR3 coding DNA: TGCGCCAGCAGCCAACATCCCATTAATCCGGGACTAGCGGGATTCGAGCAGTACTTC.

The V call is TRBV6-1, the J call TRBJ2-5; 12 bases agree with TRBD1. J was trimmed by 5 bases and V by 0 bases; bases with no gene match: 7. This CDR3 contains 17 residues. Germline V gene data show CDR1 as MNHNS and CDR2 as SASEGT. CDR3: CASSEAMGQGARETQYF. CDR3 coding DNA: TGTGCCAGCAGTGAAGCGATGGGACAGGGGGCTCGGGAGACCCAGTACTTC.

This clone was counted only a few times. The CDR3, as DNA: TGCGCCAGCAGCCAAGGGGCAGCCCAGAATCAGCCCCAGCATTTT. Protein product: CASSQGAAQNQPQHF. The rearrangement links TRBV4-1 to TRBJ1-5; no clear D gene. V was clipped by 1 base and J by 4 bases, with 11 bases between them. From germline, CDR1 is MGHRA and CDR2 YSYEKL. The CDR3 has 15 residues.

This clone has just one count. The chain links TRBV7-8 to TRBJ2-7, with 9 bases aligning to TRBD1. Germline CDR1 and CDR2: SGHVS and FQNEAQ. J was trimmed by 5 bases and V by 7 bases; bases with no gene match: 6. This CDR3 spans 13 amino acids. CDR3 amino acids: CASNPGQGNEQYF. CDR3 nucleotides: TGTGCCAGCAACCCGGGACAGGGAAACGAGCAGTACTTC.

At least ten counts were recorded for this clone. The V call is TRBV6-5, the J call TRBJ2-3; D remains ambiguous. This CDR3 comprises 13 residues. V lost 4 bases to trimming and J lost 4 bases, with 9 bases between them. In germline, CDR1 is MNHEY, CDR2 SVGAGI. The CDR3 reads CASSFRSSDTQYF. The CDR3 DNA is TGTGCCAGCAGTTTTCGATCCTCAGATACGCAGTATTTT.

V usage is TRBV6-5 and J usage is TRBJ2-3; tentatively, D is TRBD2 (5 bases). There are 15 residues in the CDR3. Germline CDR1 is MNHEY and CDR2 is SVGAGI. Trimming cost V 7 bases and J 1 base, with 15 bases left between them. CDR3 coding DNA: TGTGCCAGCACAAAGAGAGCGCGGGGCACAGATACGCAGTATTTT. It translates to CASTKRARGTDTQYF.